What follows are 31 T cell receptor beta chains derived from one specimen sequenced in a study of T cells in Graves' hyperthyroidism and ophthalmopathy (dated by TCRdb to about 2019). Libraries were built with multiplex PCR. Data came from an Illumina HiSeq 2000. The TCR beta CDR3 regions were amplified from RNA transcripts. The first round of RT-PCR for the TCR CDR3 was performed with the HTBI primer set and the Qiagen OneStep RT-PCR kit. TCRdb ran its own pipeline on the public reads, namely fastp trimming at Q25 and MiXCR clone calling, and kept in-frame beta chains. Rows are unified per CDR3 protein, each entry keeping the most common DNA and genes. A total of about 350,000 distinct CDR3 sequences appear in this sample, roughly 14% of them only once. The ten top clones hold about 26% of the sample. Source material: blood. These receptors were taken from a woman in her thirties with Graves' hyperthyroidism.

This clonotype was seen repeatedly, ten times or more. CDR3: CASSPNRGKETQYF. In nucleotides, the CDR3 is TGTGCCAGCAGCCCTAACAGGGGGAAAGAGACCCAGTACTTC. The rearrangement joins TRBV11-2 to TRBJ2-5, with 8 positions matching TRBD1. J lost 3 bases, V lost 5 bases, and 5 bases had no gene match. Germline CDR1 and CDR2: SGHAT and FQNNGV. The CDR3 runs to 14 residues.

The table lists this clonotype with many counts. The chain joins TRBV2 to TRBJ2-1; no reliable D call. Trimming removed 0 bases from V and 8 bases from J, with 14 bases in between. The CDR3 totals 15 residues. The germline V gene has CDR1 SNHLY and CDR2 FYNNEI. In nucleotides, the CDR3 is TGTGCCAGCAGTGAAGCACGAGCAACCCTGGATGAGCAGTTCTTC. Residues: CASSEARATLDEQFF.

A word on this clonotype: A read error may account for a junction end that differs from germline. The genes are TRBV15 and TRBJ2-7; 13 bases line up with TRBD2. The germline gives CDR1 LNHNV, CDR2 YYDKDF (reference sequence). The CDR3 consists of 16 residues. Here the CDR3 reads CATGRGGTSGTYEQYF. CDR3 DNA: TGTGCCACCGGCAGAGGGGGGACTAGCGGGACCTACGAGCAGTACTTC.

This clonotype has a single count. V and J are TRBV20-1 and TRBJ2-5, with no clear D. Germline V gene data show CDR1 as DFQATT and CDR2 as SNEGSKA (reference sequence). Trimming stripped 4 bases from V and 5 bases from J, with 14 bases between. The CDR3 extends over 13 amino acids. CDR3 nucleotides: TGCAGTGCTATAAGGTCGCCACGGGAGACCCAGTACTTC. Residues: CSAIRSPRETQYF.

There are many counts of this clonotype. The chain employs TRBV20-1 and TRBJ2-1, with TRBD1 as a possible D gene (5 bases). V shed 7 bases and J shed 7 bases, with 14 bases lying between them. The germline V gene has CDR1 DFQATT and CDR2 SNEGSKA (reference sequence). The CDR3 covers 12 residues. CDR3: CSVEDSRNEQFF. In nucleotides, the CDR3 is TGCAGTGTAGAAGACAGCCGTAATGAGCAGTTCTTC.

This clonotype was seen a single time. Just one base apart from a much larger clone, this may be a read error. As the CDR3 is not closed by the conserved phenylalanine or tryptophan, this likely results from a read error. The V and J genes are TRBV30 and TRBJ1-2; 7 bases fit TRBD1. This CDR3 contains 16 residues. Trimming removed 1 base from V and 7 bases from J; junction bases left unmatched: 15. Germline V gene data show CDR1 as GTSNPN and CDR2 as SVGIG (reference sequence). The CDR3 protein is CAWSGRIRTGTRGYTL. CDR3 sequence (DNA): TGTGCCTGGAGTGGGCGGATCAGGACAGGCACGCGTGGCTACACCCTC.

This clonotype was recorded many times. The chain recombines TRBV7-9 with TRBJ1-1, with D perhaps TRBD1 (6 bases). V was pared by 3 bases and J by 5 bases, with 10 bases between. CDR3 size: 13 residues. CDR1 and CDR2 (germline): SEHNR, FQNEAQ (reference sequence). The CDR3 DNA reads TGTGCCAGCAGCTTGGGGGCTGTTACTGAAGCTTTCTTT. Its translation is CASSLGAVTEAFF.

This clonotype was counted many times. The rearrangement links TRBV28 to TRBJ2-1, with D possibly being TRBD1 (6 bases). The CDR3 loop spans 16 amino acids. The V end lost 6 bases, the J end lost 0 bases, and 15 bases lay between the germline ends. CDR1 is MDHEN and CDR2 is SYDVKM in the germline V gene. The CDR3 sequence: CASSLTTDSSYNEQFF. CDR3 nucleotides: TGTGCCAGCAGCCTCACGACGGACAGCTCCTACAATGAGCAGTTCTTC. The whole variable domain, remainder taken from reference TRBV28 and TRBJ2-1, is DVKVTQSSRYLVKRTGEKVFLECVQDMDHENMFWYRQDPGLGLRLIYFSYDVKMKEKGDIPEGYSVSREKKERFSLILESASTNQTSMYLCASSLTTDSSYNEQFFGPGTRLTVL.

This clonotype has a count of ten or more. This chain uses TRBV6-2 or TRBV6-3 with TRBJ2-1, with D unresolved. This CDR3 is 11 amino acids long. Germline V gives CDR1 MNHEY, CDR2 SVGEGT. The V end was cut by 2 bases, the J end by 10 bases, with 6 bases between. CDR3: CASSYGIEQFF. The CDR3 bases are TGTGCCAGCAGTTACGGGATAGAGCAGTTCTTC.

The CDR3 loop reads CASTLSGRELKETQYF. The CDR3 DNA reads TGTGCCAGCACCTTGAGCGGGAGGGAGTTAAAGGAGACCCAGTACTTC. This rearrangement joins TRBV6-1 to TRBJ2-5, with 10 bases aligning to TRBD2. Germline assignment: CDR1 MNHNS and CDR2 SASEGT. The V and J ends lost 7 bases and 5 bases, in that order; junction bases with no gene match: 13. The CDR3 spans 16 residues.

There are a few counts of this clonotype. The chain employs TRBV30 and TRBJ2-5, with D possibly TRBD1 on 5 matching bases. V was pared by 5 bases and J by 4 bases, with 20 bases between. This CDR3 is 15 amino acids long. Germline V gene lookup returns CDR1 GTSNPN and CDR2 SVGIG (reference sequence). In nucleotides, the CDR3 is TGTGCCTGGGGGGCAGAGAGGACCCAGTCAGAGACCCAGTACTTC. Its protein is CAWGAERTQSETQYF.

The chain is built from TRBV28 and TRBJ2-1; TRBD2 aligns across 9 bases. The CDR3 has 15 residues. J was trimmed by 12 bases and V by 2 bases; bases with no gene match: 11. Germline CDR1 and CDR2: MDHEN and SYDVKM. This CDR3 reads CASSLAGGKGLGQFF. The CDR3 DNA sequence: TGTGCCAGCAGTTTAGCGGGAGGGAAGGGGTTGGGGCAGTTCTTC.

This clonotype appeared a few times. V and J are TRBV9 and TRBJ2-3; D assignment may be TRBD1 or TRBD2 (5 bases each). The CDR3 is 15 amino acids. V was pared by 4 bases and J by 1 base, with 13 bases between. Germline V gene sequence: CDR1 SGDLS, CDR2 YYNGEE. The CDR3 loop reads CASSPRDGGTDTQYF. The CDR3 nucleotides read TGTGCCAGCAGCCCTCGGGACGGGGGCACAGATACGCAGTATTTT. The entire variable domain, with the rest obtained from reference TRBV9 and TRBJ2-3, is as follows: DSGVTQTPKHLITATGQRVTLRCSPRSGDLSVYWYQQSLDQGLQFLIQYYNGEERAKGNILERFSAQQFPDLHSELNLSSLELGDSALYFCASSPRDGGTDTQYFGPGTRLTVL.

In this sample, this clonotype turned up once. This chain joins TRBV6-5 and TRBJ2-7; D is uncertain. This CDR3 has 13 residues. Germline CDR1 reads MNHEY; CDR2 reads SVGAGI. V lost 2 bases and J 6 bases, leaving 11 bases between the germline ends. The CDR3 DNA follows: TGTGCCAGCAGTTACCCGGCACTGGGCGAGCAGTACTTC. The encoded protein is CASSYPALGEQYF.

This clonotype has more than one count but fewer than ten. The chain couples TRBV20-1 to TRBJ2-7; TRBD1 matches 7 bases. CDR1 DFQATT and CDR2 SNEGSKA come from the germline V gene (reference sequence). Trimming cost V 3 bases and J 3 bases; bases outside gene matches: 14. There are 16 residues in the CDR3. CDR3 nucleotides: TGCAGTGCTAGTAACAGGGGATCCGGAATCAACTACGAGCAGTACTTC. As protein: CSASNRGSGINYEQYF.

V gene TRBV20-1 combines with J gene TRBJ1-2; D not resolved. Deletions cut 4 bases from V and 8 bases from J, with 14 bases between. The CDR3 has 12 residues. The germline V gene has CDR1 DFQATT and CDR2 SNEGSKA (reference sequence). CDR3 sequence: CSAMYRPRGYTF. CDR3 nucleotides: TGCAGTGCTATGTACAGACCCAGGGGCTACACCTTC.

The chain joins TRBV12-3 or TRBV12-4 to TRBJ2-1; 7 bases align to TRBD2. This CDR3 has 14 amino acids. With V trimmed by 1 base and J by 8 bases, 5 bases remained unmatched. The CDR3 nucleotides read TGTGCCAGCAGTTTAGAATTAGCGGGTGATGAGCAGTTCTTC. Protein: CASSLELAGDEQFF.

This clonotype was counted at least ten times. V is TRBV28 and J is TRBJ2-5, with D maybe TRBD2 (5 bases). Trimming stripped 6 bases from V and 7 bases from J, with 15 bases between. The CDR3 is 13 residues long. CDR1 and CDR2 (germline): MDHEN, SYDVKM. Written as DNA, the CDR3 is TGTGCCAGCAGCGACCGGGATGTGGTGACCCAGTACTTC. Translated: CASSDRDVVTQYF. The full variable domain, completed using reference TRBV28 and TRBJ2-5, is DVKVTQSSRYLVKRTGEKVFLECVQDMDHENMFWYRQDPGLGLRLIYFSYDVKMKEKGDIPEGYSVSREKKERFSLILESASTNQTSMYLCASSDRDVVTQYFGPGTRLLVL.

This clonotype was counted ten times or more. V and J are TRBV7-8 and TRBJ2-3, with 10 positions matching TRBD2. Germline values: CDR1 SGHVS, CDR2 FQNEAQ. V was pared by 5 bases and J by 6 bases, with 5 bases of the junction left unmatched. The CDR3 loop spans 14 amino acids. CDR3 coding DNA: TGTGCCAGCAGCCTAGGACTAGCGGCTGATACGCAGTATTTT. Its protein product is CASSLGLAADTQYF.

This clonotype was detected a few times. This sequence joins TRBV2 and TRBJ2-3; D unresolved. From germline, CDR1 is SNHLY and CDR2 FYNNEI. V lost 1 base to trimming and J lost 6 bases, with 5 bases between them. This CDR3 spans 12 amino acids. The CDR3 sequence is CASSEGTDTQYF. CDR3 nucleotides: TGTGCCAGCAGTGAAGGGACGGATACGCAGTATTTT.

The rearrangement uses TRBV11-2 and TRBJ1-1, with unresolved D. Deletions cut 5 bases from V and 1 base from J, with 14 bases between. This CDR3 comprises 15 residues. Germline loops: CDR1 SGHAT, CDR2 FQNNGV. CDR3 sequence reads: CASSPRPGGNTEAFF. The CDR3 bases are TGTGCCAGCAGCCCCCGACCAGGTGGGAACACTGAAGCTTTCTTT.

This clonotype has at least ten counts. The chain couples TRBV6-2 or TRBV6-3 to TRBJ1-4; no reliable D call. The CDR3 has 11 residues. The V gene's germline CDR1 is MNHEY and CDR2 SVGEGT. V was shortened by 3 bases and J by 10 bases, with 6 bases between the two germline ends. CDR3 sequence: CASSYQAKLFF. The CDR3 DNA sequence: TGTGCCAGCAGTTATCAAGCAAAACTGTTTTTT.

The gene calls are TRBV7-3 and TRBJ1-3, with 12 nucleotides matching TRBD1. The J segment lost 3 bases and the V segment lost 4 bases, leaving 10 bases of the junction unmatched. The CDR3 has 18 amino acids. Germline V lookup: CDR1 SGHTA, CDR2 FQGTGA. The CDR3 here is CASSYRDRGLKGGNTIYF. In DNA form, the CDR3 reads TGTGCCAGCAGCTACCGGGACAGGGGGCTAAAAGGTGGAAACACCATATATTTT.

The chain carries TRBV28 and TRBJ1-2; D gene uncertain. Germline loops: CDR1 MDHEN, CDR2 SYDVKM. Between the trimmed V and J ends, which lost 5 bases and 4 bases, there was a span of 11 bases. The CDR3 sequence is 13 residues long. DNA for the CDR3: TGTGCCAGCAGTCCAACGGGGAGCTATGGCTACACCTTC. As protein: CASSPTGSYGYTF.

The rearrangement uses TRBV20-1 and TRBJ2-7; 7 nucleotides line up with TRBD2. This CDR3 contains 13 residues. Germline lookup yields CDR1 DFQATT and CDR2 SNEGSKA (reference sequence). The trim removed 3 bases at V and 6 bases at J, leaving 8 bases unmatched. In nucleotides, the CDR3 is TGCAGTGCTAGTCGCCGACCGGGAGGCGAGCAGTACTTC. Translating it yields CSASRRPGGEQYF.

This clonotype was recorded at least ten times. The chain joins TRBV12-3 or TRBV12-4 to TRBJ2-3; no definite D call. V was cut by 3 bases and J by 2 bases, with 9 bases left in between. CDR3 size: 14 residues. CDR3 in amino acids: CASSFGRNTDTQYF. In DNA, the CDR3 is TGTGCCAGCAGTTTTGGGCGGAACACAGATACGCAGTATTTT.

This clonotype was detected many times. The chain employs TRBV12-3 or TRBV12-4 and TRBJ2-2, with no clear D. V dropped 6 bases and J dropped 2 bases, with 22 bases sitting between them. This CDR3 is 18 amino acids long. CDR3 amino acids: CASSPLEADKGNTGELFF. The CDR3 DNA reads TGTGCCAGCAGCCCACTCGAAGCAGACAAGGGAAACACCGGGGAGCTGTTTTTT.

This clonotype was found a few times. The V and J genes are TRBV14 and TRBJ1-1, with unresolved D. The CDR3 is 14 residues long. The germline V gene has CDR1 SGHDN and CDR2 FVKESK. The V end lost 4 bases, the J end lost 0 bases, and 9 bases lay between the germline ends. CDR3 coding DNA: TGTGCCAGCAGCCGAGAACAGCTGAACACTGAAGCTTTCTTT. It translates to CASSREQLNTEAFF.

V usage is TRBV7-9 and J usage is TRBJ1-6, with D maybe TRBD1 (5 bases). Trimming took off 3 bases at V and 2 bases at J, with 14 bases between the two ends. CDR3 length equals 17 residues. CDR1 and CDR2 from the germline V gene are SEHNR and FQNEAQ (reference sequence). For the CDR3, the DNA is TGTGCCAGCAGCTTTGACGGGGGATCGACCTATAATTCACCCCTCCACTTT. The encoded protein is CASSFDGGSTYNSPLHF.

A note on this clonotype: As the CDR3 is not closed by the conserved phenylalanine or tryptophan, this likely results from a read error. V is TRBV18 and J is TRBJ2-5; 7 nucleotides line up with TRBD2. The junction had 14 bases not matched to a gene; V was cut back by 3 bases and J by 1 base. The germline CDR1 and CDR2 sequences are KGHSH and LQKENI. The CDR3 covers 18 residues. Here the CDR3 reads CASSPGPRGNGFQETQYC. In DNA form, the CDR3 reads TGTGCCAGCTCACCGGGCCCGCGGGGGAACGGGTTCCAAGAGACCCAGTACTGC.

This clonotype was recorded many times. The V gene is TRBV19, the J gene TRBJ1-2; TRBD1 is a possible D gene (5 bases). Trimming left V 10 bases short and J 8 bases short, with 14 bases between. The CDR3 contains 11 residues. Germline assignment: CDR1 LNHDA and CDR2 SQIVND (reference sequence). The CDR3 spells CAILGAGGYTF. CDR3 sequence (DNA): TGTGCCATCCTCGGGGCCGGCGGCTACACCTTC.